The 24 T cell receptor beta chains below all came from one sample that was sequenced in a study of identifying expanded T cells in peripheral blood. Data came from immunoSEQ multiplex PCR; TCRdb stores just in-frame clones and leaves some out. Among roughly 130,000 clones listed, roughly 90% were seen once. Sequencing was carried out using blood. The receptors come from a person between 18 and 75 years old in good health.

This chain connects TRBV19 to TRBJ2-6, with unresolved D. CDR3 length: 18 residues. Germline V gene data show CDR1 as LNHDA and CDR2 as SQIVND (reference sequence). Between the trimmed V and J ends, which lost 3 bases and 0 bases, there was a span of 15 bases. CDR3 amino acids: CASSMIELLFSGANVLTF. CDR3 DNA sequence: TGTGCCAGTAGTATGATTGAACTGTTATTCTCTGGGGCCAACGTCCTGACTTTC.

V gene TRBV11-2 combines with J gene TRBJ2-1; a weak D match, TRBD1 (6 bases). CDR1 is SGHAT, CDR2 FQNNGV, per germline. Trimming took 5 bases from V and 9 from J, leaving 11 bases between them. The CDR3 covers 12 residues. CDR3 sequence (DNA): TGTGCCAGCAGCCTTGGACAGAGTGAGCAGTTCTTC. Its protein is CASSLGQSEQFF.

The chain links TRBV5-3 to TRBJ1-5; no clear D. TRBV5-3 is an open reading frame, and its role is uncertain. This CDR3 region has 12 residues. V lost 5 bases to trimming and J lost 6 bases, with 9 bases between them. CDR3 DNA sequence: TGTGCCAGAAGTAGTCGGATTCAGCCCCAGCATTTT. Protein: CARSSRIQPQHF.

J is TRBJ2-7 and V is TRBV5-1; 14 nucleotides agree with TRBD2. V was pared by 3 bases and J by 6 bases, with 29 bases of the junction left unmatched. Germline loops: CDR1 SGHRS, CDR2 YFSETQ. This CDR3 comprises 23 residues. The CDR3 bases are TGCGCCAGCAGCTGGAGGGGGGACAGGGGTAGACTAGCGGGAGGGTCTATATGTGGCGAGCAGTACTTC. This sequence encodes CASSWRGDRGRLAGGSICGEQYF.

V gene TRBV10-3 combines with J gene TRBJ2-5; D gene uncertain. The CDR3 runs 14 residues. With 3 bases removed from V and 4 bases from J, the gap between germline ends came to 12 bases. Looked up from germline, CDR1 is ENHRY and CDR2 is SYGVKD. CDR3 DNA: TGTGCCATCAGTGAAGGTCTAGGAGCAGAGACCCAGTACTTC. Amino acids: CAISEGLGAETQYF.

The chain has TRBV13 and TRBJ1-2; 7 nucleotides match TRBD1. The CDR3 contains 15 residues. V shed 5 bases and J 5 bases; nucleotides not matched to a gene: 11. CDR1 PRHDT and CDR2 FYEKMQ come from the germline V gene (reference sequence). CDR3 sequence (DNA): TGTGCCAGCAGCACCCGGGACAGACTCTTTTATGGCTACACCTTC. Amino acids: CASSTRDRLFYGYTF.

As to this clone: A read error may produce the germline difference seen at one junction end. The genes are TRBV18 and TRBJ2-7, with D maybe TRBD2 (5 bases). Germline V lookup: CDR1 KGHSH, CDR2 LQKENI. This CDR3 is 14 amino acids long. The CDR3 reads CASSPQDYSFEQYF. The CDR3 DNA sequence: TGTGCCAGCTCACCACAAGACTACTCCTTCGAGCAGTACTTC.

V gene TRBV19 combines with J gene TRBJ2-3, with 8 bases fitting TRBD2. The J segment lost 6 bases and the V segment lost 4 bases, leaving 0 bases of the junction unmatched. The CDR3 loop spans 12 amino acids. Germline CDR1 LNHDA, CDR2 SQIVND (reference sequence). In DNA, the CDR3 is TGTGCCAGTAGTAGACTAGCGGATACGCAGTATTTT. Translation gives CASSRLADTQYF.

The chain recombines TRBV14 with TRBJ1-1; 7 bases align to TRBD1. CDR3 size: 13 residues. Trimming removed 6 bases from V and 0 bases from J; junction bases left unmatched: 1. Germline CDR1 SGHDN, CDR2 FVKESK. The CDR3 here is CASRGGLNTEAFF. Here the CDR3 DNA reads TGTGCCAGCAGAGGGGGCCTGAACACTGAAGCTTTCTTT.

V and J are TRBV13 and TRBJ2-5, with 12 bases that match TRBD1. With 5 bases clipped from V and 5 bases from J, the junction kept 6 bases outside the gene matches. Germline lookup yields CDR1 PRHDT and CDR2 FYEKMQ (reference sequence). The CDR3 covers 15 residues. The CDR3 region is CASSGRDRGRETQYF. CDR3 nucleotides: TGTGCCAGCAGCGGCCGGGACAGGGGGCGTGAGACCCAGTACTTC.

The table lists this clone with a count of one. The chain uses TRBV6-4 and TRBJ1-3; no reliable D call. Germline CDR1 and CDR2: MRHNA and SNTAGT. The length of the CDR3 is 15 residues. Trimming shortened V by 2 bases and J by 4 bases, and 12 bases separated the two germline ends. The CDR3: CASSDPHLQGNTIYF. DNA of the CDR3: TGTGCCAGCAGTGACCCCCATCTACAGGGAAACACCATATATTTT.

This chain links TRBV5-1 with TRBJ1-4; possibly TRBD1 for D (6 bases). CDR1 and CDR2 (germline): SGHRS, YFSETQ. This CDR3 spans 14 amino acids. The germline V and J ends were trimmed by 4 bases and 1 base, with 8 bases remaining between them. CDR3 amino acids: CASSLTGTNEKLFF. In DNA, the CDR3 is TGCGCCAGCAGCCTGACAGGAACTAATGAAAAACTGTTTTTT.

Notes on this clone: One end of the junction does not line up with germline, which may come from a read error. This CDR3 reads CGAQKRGAQHF. The CDR3 bases are TGCGGTGCCCAAAAACGAGGAGCCCAGCATTTT. This chain links TRBV20-1 with TRBJ1-5, with D unresolved. This CDR3 has 11 residues. Germline CDR1 is DFQATT and CDR2 is SNEGSKA (reference sequence).

The chain combines TRBV5-3 with TRBJ2-2, with 8 positions matching TRBD2. TRBV5-3 is labeled an ORF, and its function is uncertain. CDR3 length equals 17 residues. V lost 4 bases, J lost 3 bases, and 11 bases stayed unmatched. The CDR3 DNA follows: TGTGCCAGAAGCCCTGATTGGTGCGGGAGGCACACCGGGGAGCTGTTTTTT. Protein product: CARSPDWCGRHTGELFF.

The rearrangement joins TRBV18 to TRBJ1-1, with a tentative D call TRBD1 (5 bases). The ends were cut back, 3 bases at V and 11 bases at J, with 16 bases in the middle. Germline V gene data show CDR1 as KGHSH and CDR2 as LQKENI. The CDR3 covers 13 residues. This CDR3 is CASSPYRDGEAFF. The DNA of the CDR3 is TGTGCCAGCTCACCCTACCGGGACGGGGAGGCTTTCTTT.

The V call is TRBV12-5, the J call TRBJ2-3; D is uncertain. The CDR3 extends over 14 amino acids. CDR1 is LGHNT, CDR2 FRNRAP, per germline. V lost 9 bases to trimming and J lost 1 base, with 14 bases between them. CDR3 loop: CASAVSLRTDTQYF. In nucleotides, the CDR3 is TGTGCTAGCGCCGTATCTCTTCGCACAGATACGCAGTATTTT.

This clone appeared a single time. The rearrangement uses TRBV29-1 and TRBJ2-7; tentatively, D is TRBD1 (6 bases). V dropped 5 bases and J dropped 2 bases, with 10 bases sitting between them. Germline CDR1 and CDR2: SQVTM and ANQGSEA. There are 12 residues in the CDR3. Here the CDR3 reads CSVWTVAYEQYF. The CDR3 coding sequence is TGCAGCGTTTGGACAGTGGCCTACGAGCAGTACTTC.

The chain recombines TRBV6-6 with TRBJ1-1, with TRBD1 matching 7 bases. V was pared by 2 bases and J by 6 bases, with 12 bases of the junction left unmatched. This CDR3 has 16 residues. Germline V gene data show CDR1 as MNHNY and CDR2 as SVGAGI (reference sequence). The CDR3 coding sequence is TGTGCCAGCAGTTACGGAGGGGGCTTAGGGTACGCTGAAGCTTTCTTT. This encodes CASSYGGGLGYAEAFF.

This chain uses TRBV28 with TRBJ2-7; 10 bases align to TRBD2. With V trimmed by 7 bases and J by 7 bases, 13 bases remained unmatched. This CDR3 is built from 15 residues. In germline, CDR1 is MDHEN, CDR2 SYDVKM. CDR3 in DNA: TGTGCCAGCACCTTTTGGTCTAGCGGGAGTCAAGAGCAGTACTTC. This gives the protein CASTFWSSGSQEQYF.

CDR3 nucleotide sequence: TGTGCCAGCAGCTTAGACCAGGGATCTCGGAATTCACCCCTCCACTTT. This translates into CASSLDQGSRNSPLHF. The chain couples TRBV7-2 to TRBJ1-6; TRBD1 is a possible D gene (5 bases). The CDR3 runs to 16 residues. The germline CDR1 and CDR2 sequences are SGHTA and FQGNSA. The ends were cut back, 1 base at V and 7 bases at J, with 14 bases in the middle.

The chain joins TRBV5-4 to TRBJ1-3, with D perhaps TRBD1 (5 bases). Germline V lookup: CDR1 SGHNT, CDR2 YYREEE (reference sequence). V was trimmed by 2 bases and J by 0 bases, leaving 6 bases between them. The CDR3 contains 14 residues. CDR3 residues: CASSFGGSGNTIYF. CDR3 sequence (DNA): TGTGCCAGCAGCTTCGGGGGCTCTGGAAACACCATATATTTT. Looking up the rest from reference TRBV5-4 and TRBJ1-3 gives the full variable domain: ETGVTQSPTHLIKTRGQQVTLRCSSQSGHNTVSWYQQALGQGPQFIFQYYREEENGRGNFPPRFSGLQFPNYSSELNVNALELDDSALYLCASSFGGSGNTIYFGEGSWLTVV.

The V and J genes are TRBV7-3 and TRBJ2-1; tentative D call: TRBD1 (5 bases). The CDR3 is made up of 15 amino acids. V gave up 5 bases and J gave up 0 bases, with 11 bases separating them. Germline V gene lookup returns CDR1 SGHTA and CDR2 FQGTGA. The chain's CDR3 is CASSRERGSYNEQFF. CDR3 DNA sequence: TGTGCCAGCAGCCGCGAAAGGGGCTCCTACAATGAGCAGTTCTTC.

This rearrangement joins TRBV5-1 to TRBJ2-2; the D is unclear. The CDR3 loop spans 16 amino acids. V lost 0 bases and J 0 bases, leaving 9 bases between the germline ends. Per the germline V gene, CDR1 is SGHRS and CDR2 is YFSETQ. The CDR3 reads CASSLGPLTNTGELFF. The DNA of the CDR3 is TGCGCCAGCAGCTTGGGACCACTTACGAACACCGGGGAGCTGTTTTTT.

The CDR3 reads CASTPQGGYPSTDTQYF. The CDR3, as DNA: TGTGCCAGCACCCCCCAGGGAGGTTACCCTAGCACAGATACGCAGTATTTT. The rearrangement links TRBV28 to TRBJ2-3; D perhaps matches TRBD2 (6 bases). The V gene's germline CDR1 is MDHEN and CDR2 SYDVKM. The V and J ends lost 7 bases and 0 bases respectively, with 20 bases between them. There are 17 residues in the CDR3.